The rows below give T cell receptor beta chains drawn from one sample of a study of regulatory T cells in long-lasting Graves disease. One entry per CDR3 protein results from TCRdb running MiXCR on the multiplex PCR reads. Of 300,000 or so distinct CDR3 sequences in the sample, 15% to 20% were seen once. Sequenced material: peripheral blood mononuclear cells (PBMCs), taken when the disease was refractory, from a patient treated with antithyroid drugs. These receptors came from a female donor with Graves disease. Each CDR3 is given with its conserved first and last residue. A D gene is named only where the DNA matches it firmly. Size is omitted from some rows. Given values are once, few, many or a class for expanded clones.

v_gene	j_gene	d_gene	abundance	CDR3nt	CDR3aa
TRBV7-8	TRBJ2-7	TRBD1	many	TGTGCCAGCAGCAGAAGACGACAGGGAGCCTACGAGCAGTACTTC	CASSRRRQGAYEQYF
TRBV29-1	TRBJ2-7	-	many	TGCAGCGTTGAATCAGGGTGGTTTAACGAGCAGTACTTC	CSVESGWFNEQYF
TRBV27	TRBJ1-2	-	many	TGTGCCAGCAGTTTATCACCCCCCGGAGGAGATGGCTACACCTTC	CASSLSPPGGDGYTF
TRBV5-1	TRBJ1-1	-	many	TGTGCCAGCAGCTTCAGACGGAACACTGAAGCTTTCTTT	CASSFRRNTEAFF
TRBV6-1	TRBJ1-3	-	few	TGTGCCAGCAGTGCTAGCCTCTCTGGAAACACCATATATTTT	CASSASLSGNTIYF
TRBV7-8	TRBJ2-7	-	many	TGTGCCAGCAGCCCCCGGGGCCTCTACGAGCAGTACTTC	CASSPRGLYEQYF
TRBV6-5	TRBJ1-1	-	many	TGTGCCAGCAGTTTCACCCCGGGGGGGTCTAGGAAAGCTTTCTTT	CASSFTPGGSRKAFF
TRBV6-1	TRBJ1-1	-	once	TGTGCCAGCAGCGAAGGACAAAAAGCTTTCTTT	CASSEGQKAFF
TRBV19	TRBJ1-1	-	-	TGTGCCAGTAGTATTTCCTCAAGGGGCGAGACTGAAGCTTTCTTT	CASSISSRGETEAFF
TRBV28	TRBJ1-1	-	many	TGTGCCAGCAGTTTTGCCCGGCAGAGAGCTTTCTTT	CASSFARQRAFF
TRBV5-1	TRBJ2-6	TRBD2	many	TGCGCCAGCAAGCGGGACTCTGGGGCCAACGTCCTGACTTTC	CASKRDSGANVLTF
TRBV28	TRBJ1-5	-	-	TGTGCCAGCATTCCAAGGCCCCAGCATTTT	CASIPRPQHF
TRBV10-3	TRBJ2-7	TRBD2	many	TGTGCCACTTCAGCGGGGCGGGGCGAGCAGTACTTC	CATSAGRGEQYF
TRBV10-2	TRBJ1-5	TRBD1	few	TGCGCCAGCACAGAGGGGGCTCAGGGACAGCCCCAGCATTTT	CASTEGAQGQPQHF
TRBV7-8	TRBJ1-6	-	few	TGTGCCAGCAGCTTACTGGACAGCGTGAATAATTCACCCCTCCACTTT	CASSLLDSVNNSPLHF
TRBV19	TRBJ1-2	-	many	TGTGCCAGTAGTATCTTCTTTGCCACAACCTATGGCTACACCTTC	CASSIFFATTYGYTF
TRBV27	TRBJ2-7	TRBD2	many	TGTGCCAGCAGTCCCATCTTAGCGGGAGTAGGCGAGCAGTACTTC	CASSPILAGVGEQYF
TRBV7-9	TRBJ1-4	TRBD1	-	TGTGCCAGCAGCCGAAGCTCCGGGACAGGGACTAAACTGTTTTTT	CASSRSSGTGTKLFF
TRBV27	TRBJ2-7	-	-	TGTGCCAGCAGTTGGACCACGGCGGAGTGGTACGAGCAGTACTTC	CASSWTTAEWYEQYF
TRBV15	TRBJ2-2	-	many	TGTGCCACCAGCATTGGGGGGCTCACCGGGGAGCTGTTTTTT	CATSIGGLTGELFF
TRBV29-1	TRBJ1-4	TRBD1	few	TGCAGCGTTTGGACAGGGGTAAAACTGTTTTTT	CSVWTGVKLFF
TRBV5-1	TRBJ2-5	-	-	TGCGCCAGCAGCTTCCGGGACCCACAAGAGACCCAGTACTTC	CASSFRDPQETQYF
TRBV6-1	TRBJ2-2	TRBD1	many	TGTGCCAGCAGGGGGACAGGGATCTTGTCCGGGGAGCTGTTTTTT	CASRGTGILSGELFF
TRBV3-1	TRBJ1-5	-	-	TGTGCCAGCAGCCACTCAGGGGAGGGACAGCCCCAGCATTTT	CASSHSGEGQPQHF
TRBV19	TRBJ1-1	TRBD1	-	TGTGCCAGTAGTCCACGGGACAGGGTCACTGAAGCTTTCTTT	CASSPRDRVTEAFF
TRBV7-9	TRBJ2-7	-	many	TGTGCCAGCAGCTCGTCAGGGATGTGGTCCTACGAGCAGTACTTC	CASSSSGMWSYEQYF
TRBV18	TRBJ1-4	-	few	TGTGCCAGCTCACCACCGATGACAGCTAATGAAAAACTGTTTTTT	CASSPPMTANEKLFF
TRBV6-5	TRBJ1-4	-	many	TGTGCCAGCAGTTACTCGATACGGCATGAAAAACTGTTTTTT	CASSYSIRHEKLFF
TRBV5-6	TRBJ2-7	-	-	TGTGCCAGCAGCTTCGGGACGACCTTCGCCTACGAGCAGTACTTC	CASSFGTTFAYEQYF
TRBV28	TRBJ2-1	-	-	TGTGCCAGCAGACGGGACTTCTCACTGTACAATGAGCAGTTCTTC	CASRRDFSLYNEQFF
TRBV6-1	TRBJ2-7	TRBD2	many	TGTGCCAGCAGTGGGCGGGGGGACTCCTACGAGCAGTACTTC	CASSGRGDSYEQYF
TRBV27	TRBJ1-1	-	few	TGTGCCAGCAGTCCGAATCTGGGGGGCACTGAAGCTTTCTTT	CASSPNLGGTEAFF
TRBV11-2	TRBJ2-7	-	many	TGTGCCAGCAGCTTAGACCGGGGAACGTTCTCCGAGCAGTACTTC	CASSLDRGTFSEQYF
TRBV6-1	TRBJ1-6	-	few	TGTGCCAGCAGCCCTCAACAGAGCTCCTATAATTCACCCCTCCACTTT	CASSPQQSSYNSPLHF
TRBV2	TRBJ2-2	-	many	TGTGCCAGCAGGTTCGGGGAAGCCGGGGAGCTGTTTTTT	CASRFGEAGELFF
TRBV29-1	TRBJ1-1	-	many	TGCAGCGTTCAGGGTAGGAGGGGCACTGAAGCTTTCTTT	CSVQGRRGTEAFF
TRBV5-1	TRBJ2-3	TRBD2	once	TGCGCCAGCAGCTTGGCGGCGGGAGTACCAGATACGCAGTATTTT	CASSLAAGVPDTQYF
TRBV27	TRBJ1-2	TRBD1	many	TGTGCCAGCAGTATGGACAGGGGGCAATGGGGCTACACCTTC	CASSMDRGQWGYTF
TRBV29-1	TRBJ2-7	-	few	TGCAGCGTTTCCGCGTGGGGGCCCTCCCACGAGCAGTACTTC	CSVSAWGPSHEQYF
TRBV3-1	TRBJ2-7	-	-	TGTGCCAGCAGCCAAGTCGCTGGGGGCCACGAGCAGTACTTC	CASSQVAGGHEQYF
TRBV6-5	TRBJ2-5	-	many	TGTGCCAGCAGTTACATTGGTCCTCCCGAACAAGAGACCCAGTACTTC	CASSYIGPPEQETQYF
TRBV6-1	TRBJ1-2	TRBD1	few	TGTGCCAGCAGAACCTCAGGGGGCGCGGGCTATGGCTACACCTTC	CASRTSGGAGYGYTF
TRBV19	TRBJ2-2	TRBD2	few	TGTGCCAGTAGTACCCGTGGCCTTAGCGGGAGAATTCAATGGACCGGGGAGCTGTTTTTT	CASSTRGLSGRIQWTGELFF
TRBV18	TRBJ1-1	TRBD1	-	TGTGCCAGCTCACCCAGGGGGCGGGAGACTGAAGCTTTCTTT	CASSPRGRETEAFF
TRBV5-1	TRBJ2-7	-	few	TGCGCCAGCAGCAGGGTGCCTCCCGAGCAGTACTTC	CASSRVPPEQYF
TRBV20-1	TRBJ2-7	-	-	TGCAGTGCTACGGACCTTTATTTGTCATTGATAGGAGAGCAGTACTTC	CSATDLYLSLIGEQYF
TRBV24-1	TRBJ2-5	-	-	TGTGCCACCAGTGATTCGCCCCCCAAACGGGGGACCCAGTACTTC	CATSDSPPKRGTQYF